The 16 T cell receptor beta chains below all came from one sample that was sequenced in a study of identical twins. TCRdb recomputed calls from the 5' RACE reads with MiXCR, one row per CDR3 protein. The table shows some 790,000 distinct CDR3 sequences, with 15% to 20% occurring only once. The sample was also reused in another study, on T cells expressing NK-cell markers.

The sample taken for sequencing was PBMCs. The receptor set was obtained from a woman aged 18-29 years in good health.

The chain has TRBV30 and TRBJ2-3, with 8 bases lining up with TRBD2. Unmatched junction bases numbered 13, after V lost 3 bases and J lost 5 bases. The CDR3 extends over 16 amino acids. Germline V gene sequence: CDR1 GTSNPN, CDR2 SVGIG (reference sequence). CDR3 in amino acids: CAWRDPGGRVGDTQYF. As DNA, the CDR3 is TGTGCCTGGAGGGACCCGGGGGGGAGGGTCGGAGATACGCAGTATTTT.

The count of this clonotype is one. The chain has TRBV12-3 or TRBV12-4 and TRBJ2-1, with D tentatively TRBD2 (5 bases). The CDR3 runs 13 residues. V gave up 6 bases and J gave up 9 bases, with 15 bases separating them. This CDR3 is CASSFRGSGEQFF. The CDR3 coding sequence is TGTGCCAGCAGCTTCCGGGGTTCCGGTGAGCAGTTCTTC.

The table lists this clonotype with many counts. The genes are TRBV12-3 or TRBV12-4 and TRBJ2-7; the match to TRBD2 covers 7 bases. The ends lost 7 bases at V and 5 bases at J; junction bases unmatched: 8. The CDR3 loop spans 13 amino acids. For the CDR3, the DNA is TGTGCCAGCACGCGGGGGTTCACGGACGAGCAGTACTTC. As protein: CASTRGFTDEQYF.

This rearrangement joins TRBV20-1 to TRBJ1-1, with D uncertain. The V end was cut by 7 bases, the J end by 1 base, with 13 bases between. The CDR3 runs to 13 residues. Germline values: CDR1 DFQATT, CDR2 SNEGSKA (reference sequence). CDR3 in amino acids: CSVTPTANTEAFF. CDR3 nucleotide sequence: TGCAGTGTAACCCCAACCGCGAACACTGAAGCTTTCTTT.

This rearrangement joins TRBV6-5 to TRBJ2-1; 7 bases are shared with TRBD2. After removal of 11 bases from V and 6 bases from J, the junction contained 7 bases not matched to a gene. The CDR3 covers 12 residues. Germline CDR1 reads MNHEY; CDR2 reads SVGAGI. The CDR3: CARLGLTNEQFF. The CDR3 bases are TGTGCCCGCCTGGGACTAACCAATGAGCAGTTCTTC.

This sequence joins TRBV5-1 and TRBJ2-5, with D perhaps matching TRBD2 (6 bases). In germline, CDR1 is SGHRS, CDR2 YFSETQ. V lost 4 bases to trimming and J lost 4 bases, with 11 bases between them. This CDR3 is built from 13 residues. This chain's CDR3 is CASSPGSTETQYF. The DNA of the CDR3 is TGCGCCAGCAGCCCCGGGAGTACAGAGACCCAGTACTTC.

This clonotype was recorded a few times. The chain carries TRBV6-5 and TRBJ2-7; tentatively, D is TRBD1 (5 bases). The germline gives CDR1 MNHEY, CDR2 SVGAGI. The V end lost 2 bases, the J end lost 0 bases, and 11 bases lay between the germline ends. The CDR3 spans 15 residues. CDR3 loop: CASSYASDSSYEQYF. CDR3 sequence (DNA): TGTGCCAGCAGTTACGCGAGTGACAGCTCCTACGAGCAGTACTTC.

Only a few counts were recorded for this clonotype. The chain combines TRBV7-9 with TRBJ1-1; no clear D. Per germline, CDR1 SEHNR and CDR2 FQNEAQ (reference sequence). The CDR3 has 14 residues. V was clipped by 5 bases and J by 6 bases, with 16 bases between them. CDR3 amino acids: CASSRPAVPAEAFF. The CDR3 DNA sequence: TGTGCCAGCAGCCGACCGGCTGTTCCGGCTGAAGCTTTCTTT.

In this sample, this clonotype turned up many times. The CDR3 DNA reads as TGCAGTTCCGGGACTAGCGGGAGGGCCGACAATGAGCAGTTCTTC. Its protein is CSSGTSGRADNEQFF. The chain links TRBV20-1 to TRBJ2-1; 16 bases align to TRBD2. This CDR3 is 15 amino acids long. V shed 8 bases, J shed 5 bases, and the junction held 6 bases outside the gene matches. Germline V gene lookup returns CDR1 DFQATT and CDR2 SNEGSKA (reference sequence).

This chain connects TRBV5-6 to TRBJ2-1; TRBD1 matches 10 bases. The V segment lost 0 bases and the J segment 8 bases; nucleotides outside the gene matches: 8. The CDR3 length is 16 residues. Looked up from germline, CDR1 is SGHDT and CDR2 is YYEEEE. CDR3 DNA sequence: TGTGCCAGCAGCTTGGACGGGACAGGGGAGATCGATGAGCAGTTCTTC. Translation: CASSLDGTGEIDEQFF. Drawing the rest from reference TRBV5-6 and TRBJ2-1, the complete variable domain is DAGVTQSPTHLIKTRGQQVTLRCSPKSGHDTVSWYQQALGQGPQFIFQYYEEEERQRGNFPDRFSGHQFPNYSSELNVNALLLGDSALYLCASSLDGTGEIDEQFFGPGTRLTVL.

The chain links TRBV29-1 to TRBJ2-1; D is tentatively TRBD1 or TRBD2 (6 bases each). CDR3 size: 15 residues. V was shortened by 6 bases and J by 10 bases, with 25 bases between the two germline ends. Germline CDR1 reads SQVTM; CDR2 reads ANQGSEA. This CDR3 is CSVRRGGTGEGEQFF. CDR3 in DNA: TGCAGCGTGAGGAGAGGGGGAACGGGAGAGGGCGAGCAGTTCTTC.

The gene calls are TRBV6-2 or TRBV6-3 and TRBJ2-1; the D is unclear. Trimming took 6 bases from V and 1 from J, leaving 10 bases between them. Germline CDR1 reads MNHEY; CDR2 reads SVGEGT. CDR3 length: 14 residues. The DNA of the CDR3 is TGTGCCAGCAGCCTAAGACAATCCTACAATGAGCAGTTCTTC. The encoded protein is CASSLRQSYNEQFF.

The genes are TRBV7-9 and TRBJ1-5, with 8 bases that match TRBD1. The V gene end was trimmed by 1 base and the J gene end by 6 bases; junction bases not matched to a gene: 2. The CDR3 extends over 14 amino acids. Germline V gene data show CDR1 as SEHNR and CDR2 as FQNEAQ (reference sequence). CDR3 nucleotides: TGTGCCAGCAGCTTAGGGACAGGGACTCAGCCCCAGCATTTT. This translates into CASSLGTGTQPQHF.

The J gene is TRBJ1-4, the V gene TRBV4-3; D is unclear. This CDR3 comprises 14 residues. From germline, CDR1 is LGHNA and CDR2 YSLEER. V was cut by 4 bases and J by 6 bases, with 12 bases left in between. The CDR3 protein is CASSPTLRHEKLFF. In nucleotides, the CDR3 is TGCGCCAGCAGCCCTACTCTACGGCATGAAAAACTGTTTTTT.

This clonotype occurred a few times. The CDR3 loop is CSPGLAGYNEQFF. CDR3 nucleotide sequence: TGCAGTCCAGGACTAGCGGGATACAATGAGCAGTTCTTC. The V call is TRBV20-1, the J call TRBJ2-1, with 12 bases aligning to TRBD2. CDR1 is DFQATT and CDR2 is SNEGSKA in the germline V gene (reference sequence). CDR3 length: 13 residues. The junction had 3 bases not matched to a gene; V was cut back by 8 bases and J by 4 bases.

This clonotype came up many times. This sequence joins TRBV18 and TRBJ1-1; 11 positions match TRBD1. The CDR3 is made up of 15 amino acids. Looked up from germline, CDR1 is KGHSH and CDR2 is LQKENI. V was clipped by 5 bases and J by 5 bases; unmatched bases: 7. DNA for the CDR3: TGTGCCAGCTCAAGCGGACAGGGGGCTGGGACTGAAGCTTTCTTT. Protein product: CASSSGQGAGTEAFF.